This record covers a single T cell receptor beta chain. The data were obtained in a study of blood T cell repertoires in COVID-19. Profiling relied on immunoSEQ multiplex PCR, and the TCRdb table lists in-frame clones only, not all of them. The sample lists more than 250,000 clones, about 89% occurring once. Sequencing was performed on peripheral blood. This sequence was found in a man aged 18 to 30 who had recovered from COVID-19.

CDR3 nucleotides: TGCGCCAGCAGCCAGGGACTTCTGAACACTGAAGCTTTCTTT. Encoded protein: CASSQGLLNTEAFF. The chain uses TRBV4-1 and TRBJ1-1, with D possibly matching TRBD1 (5 bases). V was cut by 3 bases and J by 0 bases, with 8 bases left in between. The CDR3 length is 14 residues. Germline V lookup: CDR1 MGHRA, CDR2 YSYEKL.